Below, 21 T cell receptor beta chains from the same sample are listed, as sequenced in a study of shared clonotypes between healthy human individuals. Clones were sequenced by immunoSEQ multiplex PCR, and TCRdb holds only the in-frame ones, with some missing. The sample has hundreds of thousands of clones; less than 80% are singletons. Source material: memory CD4+ T cells sorted from blood. The subset here: CD45RA-negative fraction. The receptors shown here come from a woman aged 25-40 years in good health.

In DNA form, the CDR3 reads TGTGCCAGCTCACCGGCACAGGGCAGCGAAGCTTTCTTT. Translating it yields CASSPAQGSEAFF. The V and J genes are TRBV18 and TRBJ1-1, with D possibly matching TRBD1 (6 bases). This CDR3 has 13 amino acids. Germline lookup yields CDR1 KGHSH and CDR2 LQKENI. The ends were cut back, 3 bases at V and 8 bases at J, with 13 bases in the middle.

This clone is a singleton in its sample. The chain employs TRBV2 and TRBJ2-5; TRBD2 might be the D (6 bases). Per germline, CDR1 SNHLY and CDR2 FYNNEI. With 8 bases removed from V and 1 base from J, the gap between germline ends came to 11 bases. The CDR3 has 13 residues. For the CDR3, the DNA is TGTGCCAGCTGGAGGGCGCGCCAAGAGACCCAGTACTTC. This sequence encodes CASWRARQETQYF.

DNA for the CDR3: TGTGCCAGCAGTTTTATGGCGGGAGGGCGGATTGCCAAAAACATTCAGTACTTC. Its protein is CASSFMAGGRIAKNIQYF. The rearrangement links TRBV28 to TRBJ2-4, with TRBD2 identical over 9 bases. The V and J ends lost 3 bases and 1 base, in that order; junction bases with no gene match: 10. This CDR3 spans 18 amino acids. The germline gives CDR1 MDHEN, CDR2 SYDVKM. The entire variable domain, with the rest obtained from reference TRBV28 and TRBJ2-4, is as follows: DVKVTQSSRYLVKRTGEKVFLECVQDMDHENMFWYRQDPGLGLRLIYFSYDVKMKEKGDIPEGYSVSREKKERFSLILESASTNQTSMYLCASSFMAGGRIAKNIQYFGAGTRLSVL.

Of note for this clone: The same CDR3 arises from other DNA sequences in this sample as well. The genes are TRBV5-4 and TRBJ2-3; D is unclear. Germline lookup yields CDR1 SGHNT and CDR2 YYREEE (reference sequence). V dropped 0 bases and J dropped 3 bases, with 5 bases sitting between them. The CDR3 spans 13 residues. The CDR3, as DNA: TGTGCCAGCAGCTTGGGGCAGACAGATACGCAGTATTTT. Protein: CASSLGQTDTQYF.

This clone was recorded at least ten times. The sample has other DNA sequences that encode this CDR3 too. The chain is built from TRBV5-1 and TRBJ2-1; 7 bases align to TRBD2. V lost 1 base to trimming and J lost 2 bases; unmatched junction nucleotides: 3. Germline CDR1 SGHRS, CDR2 YFSETQ. The CDR3 sequence is 15 residues long. This CDR3 is CASSLSSGAYNEQFF. CDR3 DNA sequence: TGCGCCAGCAGCTTGTCCAGCGGGGCCTACAATGAGCAGTTCTTC. Filled out from reference TRBV5-1 and TRBJ2-1, the complete variable domain reads KAGVTQTPRYLIKTRGQQVTLSCSPISGHRSVSWYQQTPGQGLQFLFEYFSETQRNKGNFPGRFSGRQFSNSRSEMNVSTLELGDSALYLCASSLSSGAYNEQFFGPGTRLTVL.

This clone was picked up many times. Within the sample, other DNA sequences also encode this same CDR3. The rearrangement joins TRBV18 to TRBJ2-1, with TRBD1 matching 10 bases. V lost 3 bases to trimming and J lost 4 bases; unmatched junction nucleotides: 3. The CDR3 length is 15 residues. CDR1 KGHSH and CDR2 LQKENI come from the germline V gene. The CDR3 bases are TGTGCCAGCTCACCCCGGGACAGGGGATACAATGAGCAGTTCTTC. It codes for CASSPRDRGYNEQFF.

This rearrangement joins TRBV28 to TRBJ2-1; 11 bases agree with TRBD2. V dropped 5 bases and J dropped 8; count of bases not matched to a gene: 8. The germline gives CDR1 MDHEN, CDR2 SYDVKM. This CDR3 region has 15 residues. The DNA for the CDR3 is TGTGCCAGCAGTGCCCGACTAGCGGGGAGGGATGAGCAGTTCTTC. Translated: CASSARLAGRDEQFF.

This rearrangement joins TRBV5-1 to TRBJ1-5, with TRBD1 as a possible D gene (6 bases). The V gene's germline CDR1 is SGHRS and CDR2 YFSETQ. The CDR3 has 15 residues. Trimming shortened V by 7 bases and J by 3 bases, and 17 bases separated the two germline ends. CDR3 bases: TGCGCCAGCTCTCCGGGGGACACAGTCAATCAGCCCCAGCATTTT. This translates into CASSPGDTVNQPQHF.

The chain couples TRBV10-2 to TRBJ1-1; D is undetermined. The CDR3 totals 13 residues. Deletions cut 2 bases from V and 5 bases from J, with 9 bases between. The germline CDR1 and CDR2 sequences are WSHSY and SAAADI. The CDR3 loop is CASSEEARTEAFF. The CDR3, as DNA: TGCGCCAGCAGTGAGGAGGCGCGGACTGAAGCTTTCTTT.

This sequence joins TRBV28 and TRBJ2-1; no firm D call. V lost 6 bases and J 6 bases, leaving 3 bases between the germline ends. The CDR3 consists of 10 residues. From germline, CDR1 is MDHEN and CDR2 SYDVKM. The DNA of the CDR3 is TGTGCCAGCAGCATCAATGAGCAGTTCTTC. This encodes CASSINEQFF. The whole variable domain, remainder taken from reference TRBV28 and TRBJ2-1, is DVKVTQSSRYLVKRTGEKVFLECVQDMDHENMFWYRQDPGLGLRLIYFSYDVKMKEKGDIPEGYSVSREKKERFSLILESASTNQTSMYLCASSINEQFFGPGTRLTVL.

V usage is TRBV5-8 and J usage is TRBJ1-4; weak D call: TRBD1 (5 bases). V lost 0 bases and J lost 8, with 14 bases in between. Germline values: CDR1 SGHTS, CDR2 YDEGEE. The CDR3 totals 15 residues. CDR3 nucleotides: TGTGCCAGCAGCTTGGAAGGGGCTCGGGGGGAAAAACTGTTTTTT. Translated: CASSLEGARGEKLFF.

The chain carries TRBV5-1 and TRBJ2-7; TRBD2 matches 10 bases. The CDR3 has 18 amino acids. The germline V gene encodes CDR1 SGHRS and CDR2 YFSETQ. Trimming cost V 0 bases and J 6 bases; bases outside gene matches: 15. CDR3 sequence reads: CASSLEGRVSGRAGEQYF. The CDR3 coding sequence is TGCGCCAGCAGCTTGGAAGGGCGTGTAAGCGGGAGGGCCGGCGAGCAGTACTTC.

V and J are TRBV7-3 and TRBJ2-2; a weak D match, TRBD2 (6 bases). The CDR3 consists of 16 residues. Germline-derived CDR1 and CDR2 are SGHTA and FQGTGA. V lost 4 bases, J lost 4 bases, and 16 bases lay in between. The CDR3 loop reads CASSYNTGGSTGELFF. The CDR3 coding sequence is TGTGCCAGCAGCTACAATACTGGGGGGAGCACCGGGGAGCTGTTTTTT.

The V call is TRBV28, the J call TRBJ2-7; D gene unclear. Trimming pared 8 bases from V and 5 bases from J, leaving 10 bases between. The germline gives CDR1 MDHEN, CDR2 SYDVKM. CDR3 size: 11 residues. The CDR3 loop is CASGKNHEQYF. The CDR3 DNA follows: TGTGCCAGCGGGAAAAATCACGAGCAGTACTTC.

The chain recombines TRBV5-1 with TRBJ2-7; 10 bases line up with TRBD1. Germline V gene data show CDR1 as SGHRS and CDR2 as YFSETQ. V shed 4 bases, J shed 5 bases, and the junction held 6 bases outside the gene matches. The CDR3 runs 14 residues. In DNA, the CDR3 is TGCGCCAGCAGCCCCCGGGACAGGGGCAACGAGCAGTACTTC. Translation: CASSPRDRGNEQYF.

The chain couples TRBV6-6 to TRBJ2-4, with 8 bases fitting TRBD1. The germline gives CDR1 MNHNY, CDR2 SVGAGI (reference sequence). V shed 5 bases and J 3 bases; nucleotides not matched to a gene: 9. The CDR3 has 16 residues. The CDR3 loop is CASSQRTGSGKNIQYF. CDR3 DNA sequence: TGTGCCAGCAGTCAACGGACAGGGTCGGGCAAAAACATTCAGTACTTC.

The gene calls are TRBV4-1 and TRBJ1-1, with 7 bases lining up with TRBD1. The CDR3 contains 14 residues. Germline CDR1 and CDR2: MGHRA and YSYEKL. Trimming cost V 4 bases and J 2 bases; bases outside gene matches: 4. The CDR3 here is CASSPGQINTEAFF. In DNA, the CDR3 is TGCGCCAGCAGCCCGGGACAGATTAACACTGAAGCTTTCTTT.

This clone was found many times. J is TRBJ1-1 and V is TRBV5-1; D gene unclear. The V gene's germline CDR1 is SGHRS and CDR2 YFSETQ. V gave up 0 bases and J gave up 0 bases, with 12 bases separating them. The CDR3 runs to 16 residues. The CDR3 loop is CASSLEGREVNTEAFF. Written as DNA, the CDR3 is TGCGCCAGCAGCTTGGAGGGTCGGGAGGTGAACACTGAAGCTTTCTTT.

This clone was recorded once. This rearrangement joins TRBV2 to TRBJ1-1; a weak D match, TRBD1 (6 bases). V was shortened by 7 bases and J by 1 base, with 10 bases between the two germline ends. The CDR3 consists of 13 residues. Germline CDR1 SNHLY, CDR2 FYNNEI. The CDR3 sequence: CASTKDRNTEAFF. The DNA for the CDR3 is TGTGCCAGCACCAAGGACAGGAACACTGAAGCTTTCTTT.

The chain uses TRBV6-4 and TRBJ1-5; TRBD1 matches at 8 bases. The V segment lost 6 bases and the J segment 6 bases; nucleotides outside the gene matches: 4. The CDR3 consists of 13 residues. The germline V gene encodes CDR1 MRHNA and CDR2 SNTAGT. The CDR3: CASSEQGGQPQHF. The DNA for the CDR3 is TGTGCCAGCAGCGAACAGGGGGGTCAGCCCCAGCATTTT.

There are a few counts of this clone. The V and J genes are TRBV5-6 and TRBJ1-1; 9 bases map to TRBD1. Germline V gives CDR1 SGHDT, CDR2 YYEEEE. This CDR3 contains 16 residues. Germline trimming cut 2 bases from V and 0 bases from J; bases unmatched to any gene: 5. CDR3 in DNA: TGTGCCAGCAGCTTCCGGACAGGGGACTTGAACACTGAAGCTTTCTTT. It is translated as CASSFRTGDLNTEAFF.